A single sample gave rise to the 24 T cell receptor beta chains below, sequenced in a study of neurological immune-mediated disorders. TCRdb analysed the 5' RACE reads with MiXCR anew, one entry per CDR3 protein. Of about 78,000 distinct CDR3 sequences in the sample, about 5% were seen once. Sequencing used PBMCs. These TCRs come from a woman aged 25 to 39 with multiple sclerosis.

This clonotype was picked up many times. The V gene is TRBV5-1, the J gene TRBJ2-2; D uncertain. The CDR3 has 13 residues. Germline CDR1 is SGHRS and CDR2 is YFSETQ. The V end was cut by 0 bases, the J end by 6 bases, with 6 bases between. CDR3 DNA: TGCGCCAGCAGCTTGGTCATCGCCGGGGAGCTGTTTTTT. Translation gives CASSLVIAGELFF.

This clonotype occurred many times. This chain connects TRBV7-2 to TRBJ2-7, with no clear D. The germline V gene has CDR1 SGHTA and CDR2 FQGNSA. The CDR3 is made up of 14 amino acids. Trimming cost V 6 bases and J 0 bases, with 12 bases left between them. CDR3 sequence reads: CASSTPTRSYEQYF. The CDR3 bases are TGTGCCAGCAGTACGCCGACTCGCTCCTACGAGCAGTACTTC.

This clonotype was found a few times. The chain couples TRBV20-1 to TRBJ1-1; D is undetermined. The CDR3 length is 14 residues. The V and J ends lost 6 bases and 3 bases respectively, with 17 bases between them. Germline assignment: CDR1 DFQATT and CDR2 SNEGSKA (reference sequence). This CDR3 reads CSAFVGERDTEAFF. The DNA of the CDR3 is TGCAGTGCCTTCGTCGGGGAACGGGACACTGAAGCTTTCTTT.

In this sample, this clonotype turned up a few times. CDR3 amino acids: CASSFQGQANQPQHF. The CDR3 coding sequence is TGCGCCAGCAGTTTCCAGGGCCAGGCTAATCAGCCCCAGCATTTT. The J gene is TRBJ1-5, the V gene TRBV5-1; D may be TRBD1 (5 bases). This CDR3 spans 15 amino acids. Germline CDR1 reads SGHRS; CDR2 reads YFSETQ. Trimming cost V 5 bases and J 4 bases, with 16 bases left between them.

This clonotype was recorded at least ten times. The rearrangement links TRBV5-1 to TRBJ1-1; 9 bases are shared with TRBD1. There are 15 residues in the CDR3. The germline CDR1 and CDR2 sequences are SGHRS and YFSETQ. The trim removed 4 bases at V and 1 base at J, leaving 5 bases unmatched. Written as DNA, the CDR3 is TGCGCCAGCAGCAAAATACAGGGGGCGAACACTGAAGCTTTCTTT. Translated, it gives CASSKIQGANTEAFF.

This clonotype was seen repeatedly, ten times or more. This chain links TRBV5-1 with TRBJ1-1; the D gene is possibly TRBD1 (6 bases). The V gene lost 2 bases and the J gene lost 0 bases, with 11 bases spanning the gap. The CDR3 contains 15 residues. Germline CDR1 is SGHRS and CDR2 is YFSETQ. This CDR3 reads CASSLSGGMNTEAFF. As DNA, the CDR3 is TGCGCCAGCAGCTTATCCGGGGGCATGAACACTGAAGCTTTCTTT.

This clonotype was seen repeatedly, ten times or more. This chain connects TRBV20-1 to TRBJ1-1, with D perhaps TRBD1 (5 bases). The CDR3 has 13 residues. The germline V gene encodes CDR1 DFQATT and CDR2 SNEGSKA (reference sequence). V was shortened by 4 bases and J by 7 bases, with 16 bases between the two germline ends. Here the CDR3 reads CSATRQGLGEAFF. As DNA, the CDR3 is TGCAGTGCTACGAGGCAGGGTTTGGGTGAAGCTTTCTTT.

This clonotype was seen repeatedly, ten times or more. The V call is TRBV18, the J call TRBJ1-1, with D unclear. This CDR3 region has 14 residues. Trimming took off 3 bases at V and 1 base at J, with 9 bases between the two ends. Germline CDR1 reads KGHSH; CDR2 reads LQKENI. The CDR3 sequence is CASSPKDGNTEAFF. DNA for the CDR3: TGTGCCAGCTCACCGAAGGACGGGAACACTGAAGCTTTCTTT.

Notes on this clonotype: A much larger clone lies a single base off, so this may be a read error. The CDR3 reads CAISPGQGTEAFF. CDR3 coding DNA: TGTGCCATCAGTCCAGGACAGGGTACTGAAGCTTTCTTT. This chain connects TRBV12-3 or TRBV12-4 to TRBJ1-1; 8 bases map to TRBD1. The CDR3 is 13 amino acids.

This clonotype has ten or more counts. This chain joins TRBV5-5 and TRBJ1-6; unclear D gene. The V gene's germline CDR1 is SGHKS and CDR2 YYEKEE (reference sequence). The CDR3 consists of 15 residues. With 4 bases removed from V and 0 bases from J, the gap between germline ends came to 8 bases. CDR3 amino acids: CASSTQPSYNSPLHF. CDR3 coding DNA: TGTGCCAGCAGCACCCAGCCCTCCTATAATTCACCCCTCCACTTT.

This clonotype was detected only a few times. The chain recombines TRBV7-2 with TRBJ2-7, with no clear D. V was cut by 0 bases and J by 3 bases, with 6 bases left in between. CDR1 SGHTA and CDR2 FQGNSA come from the germline V gene. The CDR3 has 13 residues. In DNA, the CDR3 is TGTGCCAGCAGCTTAGCGGCGAGCTACGAGCAGTACTTC. It specifies CASSLAASYEQYF.

This clonotype was recorded at least ten times. The chain carries TRBV20-1 and TRBJ2-3; D is perhaps TRBD1 or TRBD2 (5 bases each). The germline V gene encodes CDR1 DFQATT and CDR2 SNEGSKA (reference sequence). The CDR3 has 15 residues. Trimming took off 5 bases at V and 2 bases at J, with 17 bases between the two ends. As DNA, the CDR3 is TGCAGTGCTGACAGCTCTGACTACTTCACAGATACGCAGTATTTT. Protein sequence: CSADSSDYFTDTQYF.

The sample holds many counts of this clonotype. The germline gene is not matched at one end of the junction; a read error may be the cause. The rearrangement uses TRBV7-2 and TRBJ2-1; 11 bases line up with TRBD2. Germline CDR1 is SGHTA and CDR2 is FQGNSA. This CDR3 has 13 amino acids. Here the CDR3 DNA reads TGTGCCAGCAGCCTAATAGCGGGAGGGCCGCCTCCCTTC. Encoded protein: CASSLIAGGPPPF.

Worth noting for this clonotype: One junction end disagrees with the germline gene, perhaps due to a read error. The V gene is TRBV5-1, the J gene TRBJ1-5; 8 bases agree with TRBD1. The CDR3 is made up of 15 amino acids. Germline V lookup: CDR1 SGHRS, CDR2 YFSETQ. CDR3 sequence: CASSRGQGSNKTQNF. The CDR3 coding sequence is TGCGCCAGCAGCCGCGGACAGGGAAGCAATAAGACCCAGAATTTT.

This chain uses TRBV24-1 with TRBJ2-5, with D possibly called TRBD1 or TRBD2 (5 bases each). V was pared by 6 bases and J by 4 bases, with 17 bases between. The CDR3 sequence is 15 residues long. Germline values: CDR1 KGHDR, CDR2 SFDVKD. The CDR3 protein is CATSSPLDGGETQYF. CDR3 bases: TGTGCCACCAGTAGCCCCCTTGATGGGGGAGAGACCCAGTACTTC.

The table lists this clonotype with many counts. The chain joins TRBV10-3 to TRBJ2-5, with 7 bases that match TRBD1. Germline V gives CDR1 ENHRY, CDR2 SYGVKD. V shed 10 bases and J 2 bases; nucleotides not matched to a gene: 13. The CDR3 has 15 amino acids. CDR3 DNA sequence: TGTGCCACCGCATCCGATATGACAGGGCAAGAGACCCAGTACTTC. This translates into CATASDMTGQETQYF.

This clonotype showed up many times. The chain joins TRBV7-9 to TRBJ1-5; no clear D gene. Germline V CDR1 and CDR2: SEHNR, FQNEAQ (reference sequence). Trimming left V 5 bases short and J 7 bases short, with 12 bases between. The CDR3 totals 13 residues. In DNA, the CDR3 is TGTGCCAGCAGCCTCCTAGCGGGGCAGCCCCAGCATTTT. It yields the protein CASSLLAGQPQHF.

Many counts were recorded for this clonotype. The chain combines TRBV7-2 with TRBJ2-1; maybe TRBD2 (7 bases). V lost 5 bases, J lost 0 bases, and 11 bases lay in between. This CDR3 region has 15 residues. Germline lookup yields CDR1 SGHTA and CDR2 FQGNSA. The CDR3 here is CASSRGGISYNEQFF. Here the CDR3 DNA reads TGTGCCAGCAGCCGCGGGGGCATCTCCTACAATGAGCAGTTCTTC.

This clonotype was picked up many times. This chain joins TRBV3-1 and TRBJ2-5, with D possibly TRBD2 on 7 matching bases. CDR3 size: 16 residues. Germline V CDR1 and CDR2: LGHDT, YNNKEL (reference sequence). Trimming removed 4 bases from V and 4 bases from J, with 19 bases in between. CDR3 DNA sequence: TGTGCCAGCAGCCCCGAGGGGGGGGGAGGTACAGAGACCCAGTACTTC. Protein: CASSPEGGGGTETQYF.

Many counts were recorded for this clonotype. This chain links TRBV20-1 with TRBJ1-2, with D maybe TRBD1 (6 bases). The ends were cut back, 6 bases at V and 5 bases at J, with 19 bases in the middle. The CDR3 is made up of 14 amino acids. The V gene's germline CDR1 is DFQATT and CDR2 SNEGSKA (reference sequence). In DNA, the CDR3 is TGCAGTGCCCTTCTACAGGGAAGCATTTATGGCTACACCTTC. It yields the protein CSALLQGSIYGYTF.

This clonotype was observed many times. The V and J genes are TRBV5-1 and TRBJ2-4; 8 bases match TRBD2. This CDR3 has 15 amino acids. J gave up 8 bases and V 0 bases, and 7 bases lay outside the gene matches. Germline assignment: CDR1 SGHRS and CDR2 YFSETQ. CDR3 sequence (DNA): TGCGCCAGCAGCTTGGCCAAACAGGGACTAGACATTCAGTACTTC. It encodes CASSLAKQGLDIQYF.

This clonotype was detected many times. The genes are TRBV20-1 and TRBJ1-2; 9 bases are shared with TRBD1. Germline V gene data show CDR1 as DFQATT and CDR2 as SNEGSKA (reference sequence). This CDR3 is 13 amino acids long. V lost 5 bases, J lost 7 bases, and 8 bases stayed unmatched. The CDR3 bases are TGCAGTGCTCAAGACAGGGGGACGGCTGGCTACACCTTC. Its protein product is CSAQDRGTAGYTF.

This clonotype appeared many times. This chain connects TRBV12-3 or TRBV12-4 to TRBJ2-3, with 7 bases aligning to TRBD2. V lost 7 bases, J lost 3 bases, and 10 bases stayed unmatched. The CDR3 length is 15 residues. This CDR3 is CASTLGGGGTDTQYF. The DNA of the CDR3 is TGTGCCAGCACCCTGGGGGGGGGAGGAACAGATACGCAGTATTTT.

This clonotype was observed a handful of times. The chain combines TRBV4-2 with TRBJ1-1; D remains ambiguous. The CDR3 runs to 14 residues. CDR1 is LGHNA, CDR2 YNFKEQ, per germline. V was trimmed by 0 bases and J by 1 base, leaving 6 bases between them. CDR3 DNA: TGTGCCAGCAGCCAAGAAACACCGAACACTGAAGCTTTCTTT. Its protein product is CASSQETPNTEAFF.